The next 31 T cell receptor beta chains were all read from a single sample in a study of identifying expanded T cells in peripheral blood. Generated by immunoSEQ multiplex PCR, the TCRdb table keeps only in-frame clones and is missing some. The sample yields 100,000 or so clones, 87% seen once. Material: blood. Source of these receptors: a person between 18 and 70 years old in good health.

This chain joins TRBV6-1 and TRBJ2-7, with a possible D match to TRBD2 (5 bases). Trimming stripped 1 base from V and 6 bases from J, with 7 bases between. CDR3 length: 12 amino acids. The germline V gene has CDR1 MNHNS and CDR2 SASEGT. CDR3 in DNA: TGTGCCAGCAGTGAAGTCCGGGGCGAGCAGTACTTC. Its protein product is CASSEVRGEQYF.

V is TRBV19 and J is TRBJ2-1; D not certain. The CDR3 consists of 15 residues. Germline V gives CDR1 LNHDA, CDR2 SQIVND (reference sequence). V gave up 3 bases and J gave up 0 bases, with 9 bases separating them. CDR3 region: CASSILQSSYNEQFF. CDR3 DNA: TGTGCCAGTAGTATCCTGCAGAGCTCCTACAATGAGCAGTTCTTC.

This CDR3 reads CASSVGTGGPDTQYF. DNA of the CDR3: TGTGCCAGCAGCGTAGGGACGGGGGGGCCAGATACGCAGTATTTT. This chain connects TRBV9 to TRBJ2-3, with 8 bases lining up with TRBD2. The ends lost 0 bases at V and 4 bases at J; junction bases unmatched: 4. Germline CDR1 SGDLS, CDR2 YYNGEE. The CDR3 consists of 15 residues.

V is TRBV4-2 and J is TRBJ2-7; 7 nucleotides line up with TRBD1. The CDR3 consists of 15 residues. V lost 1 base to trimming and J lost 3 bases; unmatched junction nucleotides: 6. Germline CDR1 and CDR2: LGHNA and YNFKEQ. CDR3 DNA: TGTGCCAGCAGCCAAGGCCCGGGACAGAACTACGAGCAGTACTTC. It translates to CASSQGPGQNYEQYF.

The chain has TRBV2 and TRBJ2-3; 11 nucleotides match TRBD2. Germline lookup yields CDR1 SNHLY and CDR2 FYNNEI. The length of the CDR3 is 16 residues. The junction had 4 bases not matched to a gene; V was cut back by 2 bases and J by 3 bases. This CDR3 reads CASSEYVAGGTDTQYF. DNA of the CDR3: TGTGCCAGCAGTGAATATGTAGCGGGGGGGACAGATACGCAGTATTTT.

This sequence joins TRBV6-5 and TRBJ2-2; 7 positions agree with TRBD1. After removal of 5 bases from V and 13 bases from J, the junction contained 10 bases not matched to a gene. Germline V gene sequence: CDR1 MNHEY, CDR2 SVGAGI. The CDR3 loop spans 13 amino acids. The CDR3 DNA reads TGTGCCAGCAGTCCGCTACAGGGGAAGCGGCTGTTTTTT. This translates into CASSPLQGKRLFF.

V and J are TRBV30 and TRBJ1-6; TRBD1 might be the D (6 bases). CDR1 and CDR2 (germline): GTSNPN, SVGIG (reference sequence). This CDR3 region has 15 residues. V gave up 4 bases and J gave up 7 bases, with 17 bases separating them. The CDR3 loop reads CAWTIRGARNSPLHF. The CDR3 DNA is TGTGCCTGGACCATACGGGGGGCGAGGAATTCACCCCTCCACTTT. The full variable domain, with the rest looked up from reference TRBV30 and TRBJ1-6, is SQTIHQWPATLVQPVGSPLSLECTVEGTSNPNLYWYRQAAGRGLQLLFYSVGIGQISSEVPQNLSASRPQDRQFILSSKKLLLSDSGFYLCAWTIRGARNSPLHFGNGTRLTVT.

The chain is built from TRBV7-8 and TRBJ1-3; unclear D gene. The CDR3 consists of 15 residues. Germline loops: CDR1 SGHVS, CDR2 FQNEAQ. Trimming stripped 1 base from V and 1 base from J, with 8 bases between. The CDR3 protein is CASSLEAGSGNTIYF. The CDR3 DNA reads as TGTGCCAGCAGCTTAGAGGCGGGGTCTGGAAACACCATATATTTT.

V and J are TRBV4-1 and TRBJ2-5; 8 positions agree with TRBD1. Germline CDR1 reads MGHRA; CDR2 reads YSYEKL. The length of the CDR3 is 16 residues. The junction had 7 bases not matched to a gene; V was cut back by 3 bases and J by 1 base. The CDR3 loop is CASSHGWGQAQETQYF. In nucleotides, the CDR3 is TGCGCCAGCAGCCATGGATGGGGACAGGCCCAAGAGACCCAGTACTTC.

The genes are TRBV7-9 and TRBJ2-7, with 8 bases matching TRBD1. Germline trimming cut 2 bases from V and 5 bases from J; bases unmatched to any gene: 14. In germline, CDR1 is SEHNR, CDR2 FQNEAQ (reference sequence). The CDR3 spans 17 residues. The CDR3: CASSLRKTGQGSNEQYF. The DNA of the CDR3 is TGTGCCAGCAGCTTACGGAAAACAGGACAGGGATCGAACGAGCAGTACTTC.

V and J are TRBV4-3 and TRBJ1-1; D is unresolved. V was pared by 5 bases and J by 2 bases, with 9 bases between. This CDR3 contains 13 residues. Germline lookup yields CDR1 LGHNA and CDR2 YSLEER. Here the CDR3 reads CASSSLGNTEAFF. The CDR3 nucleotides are TGCGCCAGCAGCTCATTGGGAAACACTGAAGCTTTCTTT.

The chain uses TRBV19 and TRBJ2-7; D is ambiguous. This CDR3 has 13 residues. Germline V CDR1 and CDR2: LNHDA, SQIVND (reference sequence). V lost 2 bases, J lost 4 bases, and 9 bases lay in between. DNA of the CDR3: TGTGCCAGTAGTATATCCCTCACGTACGAGCAGTACTTC. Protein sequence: CASSISLTYEQYF.

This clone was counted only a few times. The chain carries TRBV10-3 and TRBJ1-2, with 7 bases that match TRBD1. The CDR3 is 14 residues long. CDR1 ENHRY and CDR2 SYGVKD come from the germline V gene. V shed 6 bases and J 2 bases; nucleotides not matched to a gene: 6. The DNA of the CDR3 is TGTGCCATCAGGACCGGACAGGCCAACTATGGCTACACCTTC. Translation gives CAIRTGQANYGYTF.

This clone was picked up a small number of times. CDR3 sequence: CASSPWAGGGTGELFF. CDR3 sequence (DNA): TGCGCCAGCAGCCCATGGGCGGGGGGCGGCACCGGGGAGCTGTTTTTT. The V gene is TRBV4-1, the J gene TRBJ2-2; 8 bases align to TRBD2. This CDR3 spans 16 amino acids. CDR1 and CDR2 (germline): MGHRA, YSYEKL. V was pared by 4 bases and J by 4 bases, with 8 bases of the junction left unmatched.

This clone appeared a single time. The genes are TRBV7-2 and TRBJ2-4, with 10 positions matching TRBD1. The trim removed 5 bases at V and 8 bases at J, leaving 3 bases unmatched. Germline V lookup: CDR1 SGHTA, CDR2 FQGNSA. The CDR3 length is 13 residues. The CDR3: CASSLGQGDIQYF. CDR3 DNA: TGTGCCAGCAGCCTCGGACAGGGGGACATTCAGTACTTC.

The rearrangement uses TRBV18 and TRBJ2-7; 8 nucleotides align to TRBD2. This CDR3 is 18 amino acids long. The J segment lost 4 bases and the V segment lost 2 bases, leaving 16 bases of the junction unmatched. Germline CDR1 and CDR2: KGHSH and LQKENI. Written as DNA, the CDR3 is TGTGCCAGCTCACCAAGAGGAGCGGGGGCCGGGAGGGGATACGAGCAGTACTTC. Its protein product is CASSPRGAGAGRGYEQYF.

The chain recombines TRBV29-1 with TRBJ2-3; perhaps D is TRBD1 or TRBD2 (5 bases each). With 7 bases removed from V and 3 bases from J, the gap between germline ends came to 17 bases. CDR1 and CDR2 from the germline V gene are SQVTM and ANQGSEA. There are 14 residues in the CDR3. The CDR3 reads CSAGTGTGTDTQYF. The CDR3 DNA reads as TGCAGCGCGGGTACCGGGACGGGGACAGATACGCAGTATTTT.

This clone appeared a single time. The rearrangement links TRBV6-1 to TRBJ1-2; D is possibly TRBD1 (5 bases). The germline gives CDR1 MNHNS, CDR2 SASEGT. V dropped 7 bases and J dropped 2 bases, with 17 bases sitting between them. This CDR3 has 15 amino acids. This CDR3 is CASTYGTQLNYGYTF. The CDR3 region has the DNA TGTGCCAGCACCTACGGGACCCAGCTAAACTATGGCTACACCTTC.

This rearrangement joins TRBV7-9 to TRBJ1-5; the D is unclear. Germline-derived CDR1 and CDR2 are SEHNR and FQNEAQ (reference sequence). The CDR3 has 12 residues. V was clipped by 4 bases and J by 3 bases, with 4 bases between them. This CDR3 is CASSSLNQPQHF. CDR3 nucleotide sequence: TGTGCCAGCAGCTCTCTCAATCAGCCCCAGCATTTT.

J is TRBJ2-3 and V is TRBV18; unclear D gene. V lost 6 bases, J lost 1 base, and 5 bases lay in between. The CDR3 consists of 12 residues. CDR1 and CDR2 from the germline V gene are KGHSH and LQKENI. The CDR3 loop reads CASSQGTDTQYF. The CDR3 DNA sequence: TGTGCCAGCTCTCAAGGCACAGATACGCAGTATTTT.

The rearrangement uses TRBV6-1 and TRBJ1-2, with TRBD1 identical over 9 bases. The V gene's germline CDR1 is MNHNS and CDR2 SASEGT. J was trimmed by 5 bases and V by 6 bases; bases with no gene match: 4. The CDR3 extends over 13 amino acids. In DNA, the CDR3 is TGTGCCAGCAGGGCCGGGACAGGGTATGGCTACACCTTC. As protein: CASRAGTGYGYTF.

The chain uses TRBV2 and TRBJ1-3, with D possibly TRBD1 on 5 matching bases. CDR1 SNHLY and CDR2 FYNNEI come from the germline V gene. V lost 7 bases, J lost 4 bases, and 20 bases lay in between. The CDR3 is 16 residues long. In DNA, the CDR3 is TGTGCCAGCAAGAGCAGCGGAGGGGTGGGAGGAAACACCATATATTTT. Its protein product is CASKSSGGVGGNTIYF.

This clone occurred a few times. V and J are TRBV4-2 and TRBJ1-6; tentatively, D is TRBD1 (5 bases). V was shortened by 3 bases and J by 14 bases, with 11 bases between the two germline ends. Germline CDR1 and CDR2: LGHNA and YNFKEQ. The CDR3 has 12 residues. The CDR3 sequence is CASSHQGGTLHF. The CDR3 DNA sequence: TGTGCCAGCAGCCACCAGGGAGGGACCCTCCACTTT.

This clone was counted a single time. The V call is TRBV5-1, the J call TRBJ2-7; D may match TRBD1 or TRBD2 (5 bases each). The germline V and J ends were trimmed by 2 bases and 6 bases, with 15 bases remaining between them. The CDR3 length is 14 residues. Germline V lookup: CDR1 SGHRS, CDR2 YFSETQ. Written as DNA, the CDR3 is TGCGCCAGCAGCTTTACCCAGGGACGGGCCGAGCAGTACTTC. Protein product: CASSFTQGRAEQYF.

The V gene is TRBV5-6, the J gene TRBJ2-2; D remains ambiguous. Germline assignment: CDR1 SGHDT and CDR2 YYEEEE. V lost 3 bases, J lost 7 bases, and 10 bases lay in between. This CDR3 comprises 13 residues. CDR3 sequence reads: CASSSISVGELFF. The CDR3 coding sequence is TGTGCCAGCAGCTCAATTTCCGTCGGGGAGCTGTTTTTT. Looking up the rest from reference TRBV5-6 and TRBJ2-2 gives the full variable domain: DAGVTQSPTHLIKTRGQQVTLRCSPKSGHDTVSWYQQALGQGPQFIFQYYEEEERQRGNFPDRFSGHQFPNYSSELNVNALLLGDSALYLCASSSISVGELFFGEGSRLTVL.

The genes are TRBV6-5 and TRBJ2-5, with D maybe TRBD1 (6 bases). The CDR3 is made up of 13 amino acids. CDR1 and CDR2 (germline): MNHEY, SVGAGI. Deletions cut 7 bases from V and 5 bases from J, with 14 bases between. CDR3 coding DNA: TGTGCCAGCACGCTACAGGGTCGGGAGACCCAGTACTTC. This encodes CASTLQGRETQYF.

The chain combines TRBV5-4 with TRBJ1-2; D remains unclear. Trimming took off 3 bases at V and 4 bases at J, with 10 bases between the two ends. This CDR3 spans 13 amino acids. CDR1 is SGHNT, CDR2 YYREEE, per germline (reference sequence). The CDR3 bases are TGTGCCAGCAGCTCCATGGGGAGCTATGGCTACACCTTC. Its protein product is CASSSMGSYGYTF.

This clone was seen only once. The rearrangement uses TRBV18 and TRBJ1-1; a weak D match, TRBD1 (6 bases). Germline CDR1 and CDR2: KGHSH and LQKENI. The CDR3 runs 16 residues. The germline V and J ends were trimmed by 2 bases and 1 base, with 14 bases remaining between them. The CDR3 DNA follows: TGTGCCAGCTCACCATGGAACAGGGAAAGGAACACTGAAGCTTTCTTT. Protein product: CASSPWNRERNTEAFF.

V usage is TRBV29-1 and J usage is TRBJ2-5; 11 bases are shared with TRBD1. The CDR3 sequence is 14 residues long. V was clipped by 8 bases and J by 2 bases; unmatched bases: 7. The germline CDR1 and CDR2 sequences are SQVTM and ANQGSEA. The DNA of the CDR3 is TGCAGCTTTTTGGACAGGGGGCGACAAGAGACCCAGTACTTC. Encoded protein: CSFLDRGRQETQYF.

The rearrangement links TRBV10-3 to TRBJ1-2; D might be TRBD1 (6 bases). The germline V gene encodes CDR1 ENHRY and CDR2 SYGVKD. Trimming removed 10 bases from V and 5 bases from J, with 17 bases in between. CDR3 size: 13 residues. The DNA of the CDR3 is TGTGCCACCGCAGGGGATCTGACATATGGCTACACCTTC. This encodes CATAGDLTYGYTF.

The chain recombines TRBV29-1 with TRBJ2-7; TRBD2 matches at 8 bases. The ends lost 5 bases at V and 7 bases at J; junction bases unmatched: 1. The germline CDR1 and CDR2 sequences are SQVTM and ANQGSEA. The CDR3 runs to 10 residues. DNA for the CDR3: TGCAGCGTTTCTAGCGGGGAGCAGTACTTC. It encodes CSVSSGEQYF.